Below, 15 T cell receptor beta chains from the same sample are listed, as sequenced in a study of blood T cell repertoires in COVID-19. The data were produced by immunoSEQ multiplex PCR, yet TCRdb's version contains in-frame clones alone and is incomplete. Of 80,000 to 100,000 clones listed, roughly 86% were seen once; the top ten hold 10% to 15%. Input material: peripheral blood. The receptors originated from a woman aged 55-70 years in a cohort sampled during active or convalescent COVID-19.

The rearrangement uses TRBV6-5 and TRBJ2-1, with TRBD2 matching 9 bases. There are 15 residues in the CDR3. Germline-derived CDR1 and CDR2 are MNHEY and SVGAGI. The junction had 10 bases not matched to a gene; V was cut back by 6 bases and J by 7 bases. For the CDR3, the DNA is TGTGCCAGCAGCGTTACAGCGGGAGGTGGGAATGAGCAGTTCTTC. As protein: CASSVTAGGGNEQFF.

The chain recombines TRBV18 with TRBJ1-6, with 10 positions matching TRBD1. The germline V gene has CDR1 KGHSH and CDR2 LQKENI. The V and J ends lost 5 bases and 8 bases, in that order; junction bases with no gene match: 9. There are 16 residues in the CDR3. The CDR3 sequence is CASSTRTGGLDSPLHF. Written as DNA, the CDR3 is TGTGCCAGCTCAACTCGGACAGGGGGATTGGATTCACCCCTCCACTTT.

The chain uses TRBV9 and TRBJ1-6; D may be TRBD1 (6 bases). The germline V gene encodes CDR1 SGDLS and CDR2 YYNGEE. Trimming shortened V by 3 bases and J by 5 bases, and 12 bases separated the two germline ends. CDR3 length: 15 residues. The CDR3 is CASSGHGQNNSPLHF. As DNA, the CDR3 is TGTGCCAGCAGCGGCCACGGACAGAATAATTCACCCCTCCACTTT. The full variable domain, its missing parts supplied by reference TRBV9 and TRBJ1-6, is DSGVTQTPKHLITATGQRVTLRCSPRSGDLSVYWYQQSLDQGLQFLIQYYNGEERAKGNILERFSAQQFPDLHSELNLSSLELGDSALYFCASSGHGQNNSPLHFGNGTRLTVT.

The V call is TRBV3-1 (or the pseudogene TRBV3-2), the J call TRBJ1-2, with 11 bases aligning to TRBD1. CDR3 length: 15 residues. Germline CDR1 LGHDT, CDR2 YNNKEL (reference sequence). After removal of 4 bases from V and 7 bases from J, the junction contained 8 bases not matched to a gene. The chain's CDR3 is CASSPSDRGQSGYTF. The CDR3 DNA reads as TGTGCCAGCAGCCCCTCGGACAGGGGGCAATCTGGCTACACCTTC.

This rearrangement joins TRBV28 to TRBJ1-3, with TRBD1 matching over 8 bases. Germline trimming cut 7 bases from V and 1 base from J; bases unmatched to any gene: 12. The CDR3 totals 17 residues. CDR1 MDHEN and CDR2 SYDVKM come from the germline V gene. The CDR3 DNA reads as TGTGCCAGCACTCGACTAGGGGGACAGGCGTCTGGAAACACCATATATTTT. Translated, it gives CASTRLGGQASGNTIYF. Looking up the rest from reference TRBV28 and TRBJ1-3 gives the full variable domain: DVKVTQSSRYLVKRTGEKVFLECVQDMDHENMFWYRQDPGLGLRLIYFSYDVKMKEKGDIPEGYSVSREKKERFSLILESASTNQTSMYLCASTRLGGQASGNTIYFGEGSWLTVV.

CDR3 nucleotides: TGTGCCAGTTCCAAAGAGTCCAGCACTATCTATGGCTACACCTTC. It codes for CASSKESSTIYGYTF. V usage is TRBV19 and J usage is TRBJ1-2; D is unclear. V lost 8 bases and J lost 4, with 20 bases in between. CDR1 is LNHDA, CDR2 SQIVND, per germline (reference sequence). The CDR3 contains 15 residues. Based on the CDR3 plus reference TRBV19 and TRBJ1-2, the full variable domain is DGGITQSPKYLFRKEGQNVTLSCEQNLNHDAMYWYRQDPGQGLRLIYYSQIVNDFQKGDIAEGYSVSREKKESFPLTVTSAQKNPTAFYLCASSKESSTIYGYTFGSGTRLTVV.

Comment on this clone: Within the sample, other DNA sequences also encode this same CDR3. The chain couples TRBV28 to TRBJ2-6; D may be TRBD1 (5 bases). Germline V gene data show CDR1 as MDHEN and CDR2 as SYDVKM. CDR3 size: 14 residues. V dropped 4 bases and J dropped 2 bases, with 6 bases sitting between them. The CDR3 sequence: CASSSTAGANVLTF. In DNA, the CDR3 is TGTGCCAGCAGTTCGACAGCTGGGGCCAACGTCCTGACTTTC. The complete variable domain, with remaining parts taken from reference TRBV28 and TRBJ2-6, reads DVKVTQSSRYLVKRTGEKVFLECVQDMDHENMFWYRQDPGLGLRLIYFSYDVKMKEKGDIPEGYSVSREKKERFSLILESASTNQTSMYLCASSSTAGANVLTFGAGSRLTVL.

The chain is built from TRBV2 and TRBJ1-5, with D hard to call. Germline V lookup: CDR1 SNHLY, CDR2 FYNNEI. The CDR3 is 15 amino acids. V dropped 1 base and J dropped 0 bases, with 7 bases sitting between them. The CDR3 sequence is CASSEGQISNQPQHF. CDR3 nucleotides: TGTGCCAGCAGTGAAGGCCAGATTAGCAATCAGCCCCAGCATTTT. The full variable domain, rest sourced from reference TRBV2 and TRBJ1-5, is EPEVTQTPSHQVTQMGQEVILRCVPISNHLYFYWYRQILGQKVEFLVSFYNNEISEKSEIFDDQFSVERPDGSNFTLKIRSTKLEDSAMYFCASSEGQISNQPQHFGDGTRLSIL.

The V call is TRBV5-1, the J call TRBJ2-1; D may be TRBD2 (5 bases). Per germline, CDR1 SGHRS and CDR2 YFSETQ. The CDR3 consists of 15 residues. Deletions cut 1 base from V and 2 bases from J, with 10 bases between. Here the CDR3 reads CASSLYSGPYNEQFF. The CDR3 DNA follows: TGCGCCAGCAGCTTGTACAGCGGACCCTACAATGAGCAGTTCTTC. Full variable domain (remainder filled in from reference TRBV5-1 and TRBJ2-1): KAGVTQTPRYLIKTRGQQVTLSCSPISGHRSVSWYQQTPGQGLQFLFEYFSETQRNKGNFPGRFSGRQFSNSRSEMNVSTLELGDSALYLCASSLYSGPYNEQFFGPGTRLTVL.

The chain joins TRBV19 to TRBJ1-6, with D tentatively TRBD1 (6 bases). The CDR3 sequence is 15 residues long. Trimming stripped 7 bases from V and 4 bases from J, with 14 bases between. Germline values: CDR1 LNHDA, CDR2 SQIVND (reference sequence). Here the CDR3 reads CASNPGQHYNSPLHF. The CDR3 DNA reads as TGTGCCAGTAATCCGGGACAACATTATAATTCACCCCTCCACTTT.

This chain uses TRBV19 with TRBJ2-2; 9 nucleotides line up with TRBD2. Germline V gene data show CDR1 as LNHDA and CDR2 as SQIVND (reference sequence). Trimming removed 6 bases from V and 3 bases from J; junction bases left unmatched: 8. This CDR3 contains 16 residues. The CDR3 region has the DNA TGTGCCAGTAGGCGGGGGGGGAGAAGCGACACCGGGGAGCTGTTTTTT. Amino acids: CASRRGGRSDTGELFF.

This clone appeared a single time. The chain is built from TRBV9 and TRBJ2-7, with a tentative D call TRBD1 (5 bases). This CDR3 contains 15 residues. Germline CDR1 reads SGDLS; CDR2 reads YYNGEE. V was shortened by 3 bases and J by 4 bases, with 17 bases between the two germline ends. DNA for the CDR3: TGTGCCAGCAGCGCCCGCAGGGATGGGGTTTACGAGCAGTACTTC. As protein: CASSARRDGVYEQYF.

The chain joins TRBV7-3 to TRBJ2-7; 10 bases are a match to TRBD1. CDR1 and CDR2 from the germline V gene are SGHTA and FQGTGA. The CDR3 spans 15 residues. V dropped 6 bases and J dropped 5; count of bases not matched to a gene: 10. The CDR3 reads CASSLTGTGAHEQYF. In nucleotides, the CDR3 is TGTGCCAGCAGTCTTACCGGGACAGGGGCCCACGAGCAGTACTTC.

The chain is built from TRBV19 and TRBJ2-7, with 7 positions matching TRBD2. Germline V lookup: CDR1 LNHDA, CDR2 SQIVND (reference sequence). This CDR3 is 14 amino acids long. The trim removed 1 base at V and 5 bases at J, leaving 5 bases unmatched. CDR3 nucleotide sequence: TGTGCCAGTAGTATAGGTGGGAGGGGCCACGAGCAGTACTTC. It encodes CASSIGGRGHEQYF.

CDR3 sequence (DNA): TGTGCCAGCAGCCGGGCGGGGCGCAACTACAATGAGCAGTTCTTC. This encodes CASSRAGRNYNEQFF. The chain couples TRBV6-5 to TRBJ2-1; possibly TRBD2 for D (6 bases). This CDR3 is built from 15 residues. CDR1 is MNHEY and CDR2 is SVGAGI in the germline V gene. Between the trimmed V and J ends, which lost 6 bases and 3 bases, there was a span of 15 bases.